This TCR beta chain was retrieved from a study of blood T cells in healthy people across ages. Sample-barcoded 5' priming and a J-beta primer mix drove a second PCR of roughly 7 to 11 cycles. TCRdb reprocessed the 5' RACE reads with MiXCR, giving one entry per CDR3 protein. The profile shows some 930,000 distinct CDR3 sequences, almost 30% of them singletons. With regard to this clonotype: A single base separates this from a much larger clone, so it may be a read error.

The J segment lost 2 bases and the V segment lost 3 bases, leaving 9 bases of the junction unmatched. This CDR3 spans 16 amino acids. CDR1 is SEHNR and CDR2 is FQNEAQ in the germline V gene (reference sequence). A further study also used this sample, focusing on T cells of mothers and their children.

The sequence derives from a woman in her forties in good health. Input material: blood. The V gene is TRBV7-9, the J gene TRBJ2-7; 8 bases are shared with TRBD2. CDR3: CASSFTTGTSTYEQYF. The CDR3 bases are TGTGCCAGCAGCTTCACAACCGGGACTAGTACCTACGAGCAGTACTTC.